This TCR beta chain was identified during a study of vaccination effects on CD4 cells after COVID-19. Antigen-specific CD4+ T cells expanded by the ViraFEST assay with viral peptide pools were then sequenced. Scientists isolated CD4+ T cells after a roughly 9-day culture period ended. Trimming removed 3 bases at V and 3 bases at J, with 0 bases between. This CDR3 region has 11 residues. Germline CDR1 and CDR2: MGHRA and YSYEKL. Measured with immunoSEQ multiplex PCR; TCRdb has only the in-frame clones, and not every one. The sample consists of tens of thousands of clones, roughly 80% of them appearing once. This clone was counted only a few times. What it binds is unknown.

The V gene is TRBV4-1, the J gene TRBJ2-1; no clear D gene. The receptor was derived from a human donor who received a COVID-19 vaccine. This specimen was CD4+ T cells from PBMCs cultured with HCoV-229E spike peptides, taken before COVID-19 vaccination. CDR3 DNA sequence: TGCGCCAGCAGCCACTACAATGAGCAGTTCTTC. This codes for CASSHYNEQFF.